This TCR beta chain was found in a study of immune evolution from preneoplasia to lung adenocarcinoma. Clones were read by immunoSEQ multiplex PCR, and TCRdb kept only the in-frame ones, dropping some. Counted here are more than 4,000 clones, approximately 84% occurring once; the ten biggest clones make up more than 10%. The CDR3 sequence is 15 residues long. The germline gives CDR1 LNHDA, CDR2 SQIVND (reference sequence). V gave up 3 bases and J gave up 0 bases; unmatched junction bases: 4. The sequenced material came from FFPE normal lung tissue adjacent to the tumor. This clonotype was sampled from a person aged 45-69 years with lung adenocarcinoma. The chain uses TRBV19 and TRBJ1-1, with 7 bases identical to TRBD1. The CDR3, as DNA: TGTGCCAGTAGTATTTTCGGGACAGTGAACACTGAAGCTTTCTTT. Protein sequence: CASSIFGTVNTEAFF.